This TCR beta chain was observed in a study of blood T cells in healthy people across ages. Study-level points and caveats: Any changes in expanded clonotypes were possibly confounded, as donor CMV status remained unknown. Older age coincided with a roughly linear decline in TCR beta diversity per million T cells.

The germline gives CDR1 MNHNS, CDR2 SASEGT. V dropped 7 bases and J dropped 2 bases, with 18 bases sitting between them. The CDR3 runs to 15 residues. A J-beta primer mix and a sample-barcoded 5' primer were used in a second PCR of about 6 to 12 cycles. TCRdb reprocessed the 5' RACE reads with MiXCR, giving one entry per CDR3 protein. The table shows about 1.5 million distinct CDR3 sequences, with approximately 43% occurring only once. On this clonotype: Its cognate antigen is unknown.

This receptor was taken from a young woman in good health. Sequenced: blood. This chain joins TRBV6-1 and TRBJ2-7, with a possible D match to TRBD2 (6 bases). The CDR3 DNA follows: TGTGCCAGCACTGGTTGGCCGGGGGTTGCCTACGAGCAGTACTTC. Amino acid sequence: CASTGWPGVAYEQYF.